This T cell receptor (beta chain) was captured by sequencing in a study of blood T cells in healthy people across ages (dated by TCRdb to 2014 to 2015). As for the study more broadly: In model experiments, template switching captured roughly one uniquely barcoded TCR beta cDNA molecule for every two T cells. Age-related changes in TCR beta repertoire diversity were measured in the study by deep sequencing normalized with unique cDNA molecular identifiers. For two donors (one aged 18 to 30 and one aged 80 or older), the study analyzed two additional independent replicas of 1 million unique cDNA reads from the same blood draw. The donors were divided into four age groups: young (average about 16 years), middle-aged (about 39), aged (about 61) and long-lived (about 80). To avoid experimental bias, donors of different ages were distributed randomly across sequencing lanes.

This clonotype has a handful of counts. The antigen this receptor binds is unknown. One base away there is no much larger clone; base qualities are not given. The donors were a few dozen Caucasian individuals from Russia, aged about 6 to 100 years, who were systemically healthy. Approximately 10 milliliters of peripheral blood were collected from each donor into EDTA-treated Vacutainer tubes. Ficoll-Paque density-gradient centrifugation was used to isolate PBMCs, with at least 6.5 million per sample. Trizol reagent was used to extract total RNA from PBMCs, with at least 5.5 micrograms per sample. For every donor, flow cytometry on a PBMC aliquot measured the percentage of naive CD45RAhigh/CD27high T cells. What the study reported, not specific to this receptor: Conclusive comparison of naive and antigen-experienced compartments was prevented by the profiling of bulk unsorted PBMCs. Total diversity estimates from one million sequenced T cells were considered lower bounds and underestimates. The CMV infection status of donors was not known, potentially confounding age-related changes in expanded clonotypes. As age increased, observed TCR beta diversity per million T cells dropped in a roughly linear way, and a significant reduction was already evident by age 40. There was a strong correlation between observed TCR beta diversity and the percentage of naive T cells measured by flow cytometry. Compared with the aged group, the long-lived group had more naive CD4+ T cells, fewer expanded clones and increased TCR diversity, a pattern suggesting age selection.

In the germline V gene, CDR1 corresponds to SGHRS and CDR2 to YFSETQ. From V the trimming removes 7 bases and from J it removes 0 bases, while the gene matches leave 12 bases of the junction unaccounted for. Including the terminal cysteine and phenylalanine, the CDR3 comprises 16 residues. Of the read, only the CDR3 DNA is kept; its 48 bases are in frame from base 1. Libraries came from 5' RACE. The reads were generated on an Illumina HiSeq 2500. A second roughly 6 to 12 cycle PCR used a sample-barcoded 5' primer and a J-beta primer mix. A template-switch 5' adaptor carrying 12 random nucleotides introduced a unique molecular identifier onto each TCR beta cDNA molecule. Each sample yielded at least 2.5 million CDR3-containing paired-end reads. All of the RNA was converted into first-strand cDNA using the Mint cDNA synthesis kit, with a TRBC-specific oligonucleotide serving as the primer. Following uracil-DNA glycosylase treatment, a first 18-cycle PCR with universal primers M1SS and BC2_uni_R was performed on all cDNA. The paper's processing steps were these. Each sample was normalized by randomly selecting 1 million high-quality reads, each carrying a distinct molecular identifier. Reads with shared molecular identifiers were discarded instead of being binned into consensus sequences. CDR3 identification, clonotype clustering and error correction used MiTCR with a Q25 quality threshold and the strictest error-elimination algorithm. A nonparametric unseen species model with Euler transformation was used to estimate lower-bound total TCR beta diversity. TCRdb reprocessing: public reads trimmed at Q25 with fastp, clones called with MiXCR, in-frame beta chains kept. A single entry per CDR3 protein holds the most common genes and DNA from its merged rows. Here the V and J calls rest on TCRdb's processing, not on the authors' analysis. The sample data list more than 500,000 distinct CDR3 sequences, and 27% of these were observed just once. Roughly 20% of the sample rests with the top ten.

This chain is built from TRBV5-1 and TRBJ1-2; TRBD1 fits 7 bases in the junction. The clonotype originates from a woman aged 65 to 85 in good health. The sample was blood. Here is the DNA: TGCGCCAGCGCAGGGGGGGGGACATCGTCTAACTATGGCTACACCTTC. Its amino acids are CASAGGGTSSNYGYTF.